Described below is a single T cell receptor beta chain sequence and its context. Antigen specificity is unknown. Stated treatment: roughly 20 received Ad26.COV2.S at low or high dose, single or two shots; about 5 received placebo; per-sample allocation not given. At day 63 after the first vaccine or placebo injection, samples were drawn. At a Boston site, the person donating was an adult of 18-55 years. This CDR3 comprises 14 residues. Germline lookup yields CDR1 WSHSY and CDR2 SAAADI. J gave up 7 bases and V 8 bases, and 12 bases lay outside the gene matches. The data were obtained in a study of Ad26.COV2.S vaccination and SARS-CoV-2 variants. Across the study: The donor was enrolled in the Ad26.COV2.S arm of the COV1001 trial. The study, taken as a whole, reports: Substantial response breadth was reportedly seen for spike-specific CD8+ and CD4+ T cells after vaccination.

Assay: immunoSEQ multiplex PCR; the TCRdb copy retains only in-frame clones and omits some. The sample shows about 440,000 clones, about 92% of them seen only once. The sequence came from a person between 18 and 60 years old who received the Ad26.COV2.S COVID-19 vaccine or a placebo. The chain links TRBV10-2 to TRBJ2-7; 9 bases are shared with TRBD2. Sequences were derived from peripheral blood, sampled in a trial of Ad26.COV2.S vaccine versus placebo. Here the CDR3 reads CASSSGKSSTEQYF. CDR3 bases: TGCGCCAGCTCTAGCGGGAAGTCATCTACGGAGCAGTACTTC.